This record covers a single TCR beta chain. Its antigen remains unidentified. Within a library made for alpha chains, this beta chain is off target, and its count is uninformative. The record originates from a study of spatial heterogeneity in lung cancer. Background on the study: The count of detected beta-chain sequences consistently exceeded that of alpha-chain sequences. Within raw reads, each unique TCR and UMI combination appeared on average more than ten times. Study-level findings and limits: Intratumoral expanded alpha and beta TCR counts were found to track tumor mutation counts.

The junction had 8 bases not matched to a gene; V was cut back by 6 bases and J by 5 bases. CDR3 length: 15 amino acids. Germline CDR1 and CDR2: MNHEY and SVGAGI. TCRdb reprocessed the 5' RACE reads with MiXCR, giving one entry per CDR3 protein. This table has approximately 16,000 distinct CDR3 sequences, roughly 7% appearing once. The time point: sample taken at primary tumor resection. TCRs were sequenced from unsorted whole RNA of tumor, nontumor lung or PBMC. The source was lung tumor tissue, collected at surgery. The rearrangement joins TRBV6-5 to TRBJ2-1; 9 bases are shared with TRBD2. This TCR was sampled from a female donor with early-stage non-small cell lung cancer. This CDR3 reads CASRRAGTSNNEQFF. CDR3 DNA: TGTGCCAGCAGGCGGGCCGGGACTAGCAACAATGAGCAGTTCTTC.